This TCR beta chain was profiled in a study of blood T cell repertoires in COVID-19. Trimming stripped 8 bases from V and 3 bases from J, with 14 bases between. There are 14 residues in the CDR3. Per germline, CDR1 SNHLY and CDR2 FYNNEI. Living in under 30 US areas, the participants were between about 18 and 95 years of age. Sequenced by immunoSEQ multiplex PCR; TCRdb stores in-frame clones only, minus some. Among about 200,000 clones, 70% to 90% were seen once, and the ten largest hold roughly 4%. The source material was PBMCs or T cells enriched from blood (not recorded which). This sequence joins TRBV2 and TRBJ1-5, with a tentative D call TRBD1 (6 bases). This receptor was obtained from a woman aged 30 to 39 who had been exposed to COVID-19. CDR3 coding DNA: TGTGCCAGCTCCGAGGCAGGGGTCAATCAGCCCCAGCATTTT. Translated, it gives CASSEAGVNQPQHF.